This T cell receptor beta chain was sequenced during a study of T-cell reconstitution after alpha-beta-depleted transplantation in children. Preparation of the TCRbeta library used unique molecular identifiers. Each CDR3 protein gets one entry after TCRdb re-called the PCR reads with MiXCR. Of some 830,000 distinct CDR3 sequences in the sample, approximately 15% are singletons; the top ten hold around 5%. Germline V gene sequence: CDR1 DFQATT, CDR2 SNEGSKA (reference sequence). Trimming cost V 6 bases and J 6 bases, with 19 bases left between them. The CDR3 extends over 14 amino acids. The V gene is TRBV20-1, the J gene TRBJ2-3, with D possibly matching TRBD2 (6 bases). The clonotype originates from a male patient younger than 18 who had a stem cell transplant for acute lymphoblastic leukemia, so the T cells may come from the graft donor. Source: PBMCs, mostly from graft donor cells, taken 360 days after TCRalphabeta/CD19-depleted stem cell transplant. The CDR3 spells CSAAAGTPKDTQYF. The DNA of the CDR3 is TGCAGTGCGGCCGCCGGGACTCCAAAGGATACGCAGTATTTT.